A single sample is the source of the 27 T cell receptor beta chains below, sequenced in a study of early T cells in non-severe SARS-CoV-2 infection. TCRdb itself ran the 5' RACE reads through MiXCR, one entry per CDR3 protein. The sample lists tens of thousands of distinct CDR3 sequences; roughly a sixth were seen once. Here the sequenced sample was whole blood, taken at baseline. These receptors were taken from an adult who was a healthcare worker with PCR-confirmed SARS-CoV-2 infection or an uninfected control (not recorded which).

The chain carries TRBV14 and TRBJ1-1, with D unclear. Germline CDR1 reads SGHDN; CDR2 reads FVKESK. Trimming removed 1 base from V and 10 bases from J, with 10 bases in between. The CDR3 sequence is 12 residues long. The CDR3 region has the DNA TGTGCCAGCAGCCAAGCGGGAGCTGCAGCTTTCTTT. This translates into CASSQAGAAAFF.

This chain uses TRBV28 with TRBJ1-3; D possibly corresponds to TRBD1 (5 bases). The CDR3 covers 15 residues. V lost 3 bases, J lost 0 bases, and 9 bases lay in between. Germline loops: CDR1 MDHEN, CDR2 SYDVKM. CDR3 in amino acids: CASSFDSRSGNTIYF. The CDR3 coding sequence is TGTGCCAGCAGTTTCGACAGCCGCTCTGGAAACACCATATATTTT.

Here the CDR3 DNA reads TGCAGCGCTGCGCGCGGGTCCTACGAGCAGTACTTC. It encodes CSAARGSYEQYF. The chain carries TRBV29-1 and TRBJ2-7, with D perhaps matching TRBD2 (5 bases). The CDR3 contains 12 residues. V was clipped by 7 bases and J by 1 base, with 11 bases between them. In germline, CDR1 is SQVTM, CDR2 ANQGSEA.

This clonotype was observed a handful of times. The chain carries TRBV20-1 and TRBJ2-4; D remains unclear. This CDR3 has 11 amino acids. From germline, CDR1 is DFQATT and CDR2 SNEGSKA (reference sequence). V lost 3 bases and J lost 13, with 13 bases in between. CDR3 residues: CSASFQSDQYF. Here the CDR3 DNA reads TGCAGTGCTAGTTTCCAGTCAGACCAGTACTTC.

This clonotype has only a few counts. This chain's CDR3 is CASSLQGSVGELFF. The DNA for the CDR3 is TGTGCCAGCAGCCTACAGGGGTCTGTCGGGGAGCTGTTTTTT. This rearrangement joins TRBV7-9 to TRBJ2-2; 7 bases line up with TRBD1. The CDR3 extends over 14 amino acids. CDR1 is SEHNR, CDR2 FQNEAQ, per germline (reference sequence). After removal of 5 bases from V and 7 bases from J, the junction contained 7 bases not matched to a gene.

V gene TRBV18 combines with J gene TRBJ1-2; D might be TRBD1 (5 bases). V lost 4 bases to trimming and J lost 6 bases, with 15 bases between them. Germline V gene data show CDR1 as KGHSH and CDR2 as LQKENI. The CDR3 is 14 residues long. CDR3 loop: CASSRRGGVDGYTF. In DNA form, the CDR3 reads TGTGCCAGCTCACGGAGGGGAGGTGTCGATGGCTACACCTTC.

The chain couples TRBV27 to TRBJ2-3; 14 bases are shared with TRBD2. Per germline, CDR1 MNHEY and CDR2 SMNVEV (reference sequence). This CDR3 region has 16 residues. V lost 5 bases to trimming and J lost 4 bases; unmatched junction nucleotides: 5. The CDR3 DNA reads TGTGCCAGCAGTCACCGACTAGCGGGAGGGCCAGATACGCAGTATTTT. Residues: CASSHRLAGGPDTQYF.

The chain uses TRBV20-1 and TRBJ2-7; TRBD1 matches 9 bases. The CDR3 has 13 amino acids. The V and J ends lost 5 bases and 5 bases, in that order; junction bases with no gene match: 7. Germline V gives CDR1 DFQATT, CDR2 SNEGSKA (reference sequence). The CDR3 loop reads CSAQRDRADEQYF. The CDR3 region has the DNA TGCAGTGCTCAGAGGGACAGGGCGGACGAGCAGTACTTC.

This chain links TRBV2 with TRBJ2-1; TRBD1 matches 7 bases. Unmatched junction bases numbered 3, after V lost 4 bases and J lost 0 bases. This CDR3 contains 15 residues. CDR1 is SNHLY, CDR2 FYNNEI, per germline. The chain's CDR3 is CASSVTGSSYNEQFF. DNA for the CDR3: TGTGCCAGCAGTGTGACAGGGAGCTCCTACAATGAGCAGTTCTTC.

The CDR3 coding sequence is TGTGCCAGCAGCAGGACAGGGGACCGGGCTGAAGCTTTCTTT. Protein sequence: CASSRTGDRAEAFF. V is TRBV28 and J is TRBJ1-1; 9 nucleotides align to TRBD1. Per the germline V gene, CDR1 is MDHEN and CDR2 is SYDVKM. The junction had 8 bases not matched to a gene; V was cut back by 6 bases and J by 6 bases. CDR3 size: 14 residues.

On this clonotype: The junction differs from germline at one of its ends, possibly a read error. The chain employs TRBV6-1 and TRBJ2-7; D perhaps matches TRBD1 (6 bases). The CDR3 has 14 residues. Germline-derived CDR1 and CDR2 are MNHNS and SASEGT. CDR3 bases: TGTGTCAGCATTACAGGGTTCGAGGACCACGAGCAGTACTTC. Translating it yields CVSITGFEDHEQYF.

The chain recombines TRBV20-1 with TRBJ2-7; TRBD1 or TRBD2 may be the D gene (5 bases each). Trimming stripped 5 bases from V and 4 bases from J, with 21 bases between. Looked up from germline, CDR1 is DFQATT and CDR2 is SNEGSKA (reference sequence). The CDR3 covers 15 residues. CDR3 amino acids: CSADSGPSGSYEQYF. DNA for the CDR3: TGCAGTGCTGACTCGGGACCGTCGGGGTCGTACGAGCAGTACTTC.

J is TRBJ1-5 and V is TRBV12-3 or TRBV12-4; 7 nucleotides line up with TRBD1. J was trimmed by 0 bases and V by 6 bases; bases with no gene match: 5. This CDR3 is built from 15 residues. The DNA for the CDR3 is TGTGCCAGCAGAAGGGACAGCCCTAGCAATCAGCCCCAGCATTTT. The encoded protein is CASRRDSPSNQPQHF.

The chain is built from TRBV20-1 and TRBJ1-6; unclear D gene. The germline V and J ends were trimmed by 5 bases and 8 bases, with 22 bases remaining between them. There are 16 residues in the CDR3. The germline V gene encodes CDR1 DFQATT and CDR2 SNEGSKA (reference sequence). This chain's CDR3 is CSASPLDLGGDSPLHF. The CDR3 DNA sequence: TGCAGTGCTTCTCCCCTTGACCTTGGCGGTGATTCACCCCTCCACTTT.

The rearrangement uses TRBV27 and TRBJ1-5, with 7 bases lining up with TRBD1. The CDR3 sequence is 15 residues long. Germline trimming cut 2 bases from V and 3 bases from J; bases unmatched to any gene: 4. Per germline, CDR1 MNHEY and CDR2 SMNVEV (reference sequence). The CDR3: CASSLGQAANQPQHF. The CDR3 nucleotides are TGTGCCAGCAGTTTAGGACAGGCGGCCAATCAGCCCCAGCATTTT.

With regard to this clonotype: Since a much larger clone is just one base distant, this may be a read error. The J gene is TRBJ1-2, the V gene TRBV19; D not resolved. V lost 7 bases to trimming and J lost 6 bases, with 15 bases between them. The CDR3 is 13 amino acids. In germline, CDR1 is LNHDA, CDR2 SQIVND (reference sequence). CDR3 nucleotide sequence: TGTGCCAGTACCCCTTCGAAGCCCCATGGCTACACCTTC. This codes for CASTPSKPHGYTF.

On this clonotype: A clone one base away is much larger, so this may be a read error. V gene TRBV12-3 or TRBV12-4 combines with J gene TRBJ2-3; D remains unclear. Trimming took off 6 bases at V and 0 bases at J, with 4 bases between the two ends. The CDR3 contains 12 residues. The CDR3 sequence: CASSHSTDTQYF. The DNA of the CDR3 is TGTGCCAGCAGCCACAGCACAGATACGCAGTATTTT.

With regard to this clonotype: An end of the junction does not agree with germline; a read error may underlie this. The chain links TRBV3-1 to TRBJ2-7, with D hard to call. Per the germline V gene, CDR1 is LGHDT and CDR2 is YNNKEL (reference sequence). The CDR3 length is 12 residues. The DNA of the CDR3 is TGTGTCAGCACTAACCTCGCGGACGAGCAGTACTTC. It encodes CVSTNLADEQYF.

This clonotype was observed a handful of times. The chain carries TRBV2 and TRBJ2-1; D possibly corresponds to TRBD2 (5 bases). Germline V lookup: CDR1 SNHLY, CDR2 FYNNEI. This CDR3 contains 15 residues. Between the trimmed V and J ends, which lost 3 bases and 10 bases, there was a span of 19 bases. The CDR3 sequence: CASSEAASPSAEQFF. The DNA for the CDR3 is TGTGCCAGCAGTGAGGCTGCTAGCCCCAGCGCGGAGCAGTTCTTC.

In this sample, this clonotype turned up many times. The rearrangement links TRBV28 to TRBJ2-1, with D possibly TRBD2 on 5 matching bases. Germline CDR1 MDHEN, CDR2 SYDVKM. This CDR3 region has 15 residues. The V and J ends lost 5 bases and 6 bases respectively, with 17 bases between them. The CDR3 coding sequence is TGTGCCAGCAGTACCCCCCCAGCTAGCTCCAATGAGCAGTTCTTC. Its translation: CASSTPPASSNEQFF.

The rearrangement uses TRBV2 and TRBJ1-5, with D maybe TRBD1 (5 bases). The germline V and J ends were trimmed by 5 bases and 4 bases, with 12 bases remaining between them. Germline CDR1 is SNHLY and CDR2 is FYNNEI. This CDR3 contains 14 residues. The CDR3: CASSTGTVNQPQHF. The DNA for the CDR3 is TGTGCCAGCAGTACCGGGACGGTGAATCAGCCCCAGCATTTT.

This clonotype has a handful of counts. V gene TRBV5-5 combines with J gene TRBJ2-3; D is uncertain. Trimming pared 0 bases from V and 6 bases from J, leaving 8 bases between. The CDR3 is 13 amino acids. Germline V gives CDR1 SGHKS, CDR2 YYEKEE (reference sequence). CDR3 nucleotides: TGTGCCAGCAGCTTGGGGTCCGTCGATACGCAGTATTTT. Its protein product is CASSLGSVDTQYF.

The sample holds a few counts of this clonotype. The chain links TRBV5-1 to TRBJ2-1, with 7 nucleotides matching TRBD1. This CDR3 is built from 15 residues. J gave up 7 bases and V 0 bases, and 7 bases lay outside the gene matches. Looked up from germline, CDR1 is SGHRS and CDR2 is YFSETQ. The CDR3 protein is CASSLVQGSKNEQFF. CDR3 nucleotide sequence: TGCGCCAGCAGCTTGGTACAGGGGTCAAAAAATGAGCAGTTCTTC.

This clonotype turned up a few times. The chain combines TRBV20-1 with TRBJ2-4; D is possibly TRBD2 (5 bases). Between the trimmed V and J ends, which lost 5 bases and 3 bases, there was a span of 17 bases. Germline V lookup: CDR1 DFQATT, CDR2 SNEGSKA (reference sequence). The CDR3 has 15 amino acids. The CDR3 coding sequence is TGCAGTGCTTTTGTGGTACTCCGGGACAAAAACATTCAGTACTTC. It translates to CSAFVVLRDKNIQYF.

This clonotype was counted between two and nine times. CDR3 DNA sequence: TGTGCCAGCTCACTTCTTGGGTCAGATACGCAGTATTTT. This gives the protein CASSLLGSDTQYF. The rearrangement joins TRBV14 to TRBJ2-3; D is uncertain. The CDR3 runs 13 residues. V dropped 8 bases and J dropped 4 bases, with 13 bases sitting between them. Germline V lookup: CDR1 SGHDN, CDR2 FVKESK.

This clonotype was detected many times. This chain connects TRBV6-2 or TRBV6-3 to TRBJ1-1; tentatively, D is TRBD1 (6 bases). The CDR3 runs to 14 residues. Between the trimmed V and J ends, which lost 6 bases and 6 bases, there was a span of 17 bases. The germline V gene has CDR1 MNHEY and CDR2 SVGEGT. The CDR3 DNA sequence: TGTGCCAGCAGCCATCTCGCAGGGGCGGCTGAAGCTTTCTTT. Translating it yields CASSHLAGAAEAFF.

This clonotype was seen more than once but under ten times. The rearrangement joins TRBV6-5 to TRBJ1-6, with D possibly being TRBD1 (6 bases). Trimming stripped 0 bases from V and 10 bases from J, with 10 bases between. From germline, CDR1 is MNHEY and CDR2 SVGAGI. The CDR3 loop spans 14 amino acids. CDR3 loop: CASSYSGQRSPLHF. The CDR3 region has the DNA TGTGCCAGCAGTTACTCGGGACAACGCTCACCCCTCCACTTT.